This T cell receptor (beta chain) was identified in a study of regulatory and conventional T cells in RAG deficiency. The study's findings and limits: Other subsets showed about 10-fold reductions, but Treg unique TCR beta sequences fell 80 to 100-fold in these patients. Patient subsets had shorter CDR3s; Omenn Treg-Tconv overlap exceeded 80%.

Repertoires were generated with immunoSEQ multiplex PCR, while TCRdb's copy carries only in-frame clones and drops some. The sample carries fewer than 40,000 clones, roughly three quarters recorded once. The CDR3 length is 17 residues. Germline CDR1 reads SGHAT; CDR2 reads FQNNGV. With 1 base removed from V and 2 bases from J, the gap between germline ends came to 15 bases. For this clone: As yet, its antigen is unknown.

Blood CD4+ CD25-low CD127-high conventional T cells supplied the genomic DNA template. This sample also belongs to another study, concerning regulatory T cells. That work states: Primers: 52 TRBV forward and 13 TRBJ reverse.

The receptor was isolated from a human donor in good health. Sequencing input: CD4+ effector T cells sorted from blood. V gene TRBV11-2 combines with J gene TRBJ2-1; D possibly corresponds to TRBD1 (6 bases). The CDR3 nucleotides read TGTGCCAGCAGCTTAGGGCTCAATTACAGGGCCTACAATGAGCAGTTCTTC. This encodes CASSLGLNYRAYNEQFF.